The 22 T cell receptor beta chains listed next were all sequenced from one sample in a study. TCRdb re-derived calls from the RT-PCR reads in MiXCR, one entry per CDR3 protein. The data show about 680,000 distinct CDR3 sequences, 12% to 15% seen once. The sequencing sample was made of memory CD4+ T cells from blood. The source of these receptors is a female donor in good health, serving as a healthy control.

The rearrangement links TRBV18 to TRBJ2-3; no definite D call. Between the trimmed V and J ends, which lost 1 base and 0 bases, there was a span of 11 bases. Germline CDR1 and CDR2: KGHSH and LQKENI. The length of the CDR3 is 16 residues. CDR3 loop: CASSPRGYASTDTQYF. CDR3 nucleotides: TGTGCCAGCTCACCACGAGGATACGCTAGCACAGATACGCAGTATTTT.

V gene TRBV11-2 combines with J gene TRBJ1-1; TRBD1 is a possible D gene (5 bases). Trimming removed 5 bases at V and 2 bases at J, with 15 bases between. The CDR3 is made up of 15 amino acids. Germline CDR1 is SGHAT and CDR2 is FQNNGV. In DNA form, the CDR3 reads TGTGCCAGCAGCGTCACCACAGGCTCAAACACTGAAGCTTTCTTT. Translated, it gives CASSVTTGSNTEAFF.

The table lists this clonotype with many counts. The chain links TRBV10-3 to TRBJ2-1; 7 positions agree with TRBD2. The length of the CDR3 is 13 residues. Germline CDR1 ENHRY, CDR2 SYGVKD. J gave up 9 bases and V 8 bases, and 10 bases lay outside the gene matches. CDR3 amino acids: CAISWEGRSEQFF. The DNA for the CDR3 is TGTGCCATCTCGTGGGAGGGCCGTAGTGAGCAGTTCTTC.

Comment on this clonotype: Just one base apart from a much larger clone, this may be a read error. The V and J genes are TRBV11-2 and TRBJ2-5; TRBD1 aligns across 8 bases. CDR1 SGHAT and CDR2 FQNNGV come from the germline V gene. The length of the CDR3 is 14 residues. With 7 bases clipped from V and 11 bases from J, the junction kept 15 bases outside the gene matches. The CDR3 nucleotides read TGTGCCAGCACCGCGACAGGGGTCAACAATGAGCAGTACTTC. Protein sequence: CASTATGVNNEQYF.

The genes are TRBV20-1 and TRBJ2-1; possibly TRBD2 for D (6 bases). Trimming took 1 base from V and 9 from J, leaving 16 bases between them. Per germline, CDR1 DFQATT and CDR2 SNEGSKA (reference sequence). This CDR3 has 14 residues. The CDR3 nucleotides are TGCAGTGCTAGAGCGGGAGCTTCGTCCGGTGAGCAGTTCTTC. It translates to CSARAGASSGEQFF.

The sample holds many counts of this clonotype. The genes are TRBV18 and TRBJ2-5; D uncertain. V shed 3 bases and J shed 4 bases, with 9 bases lying between them. Germline V lookup: CDR1 KGHSH, CDR2 LQKENI. This CDR3 has 13 residues. This CDR3 is CASSPPLRETQYF. The CDR3 DNA reads TGTGCCAGCTCACCCCCTTTGCGAGAGACCCAGTACTTC. The whole variable domain, remainder taken from reference TRBV18 and TRBJ2-5, is NAGVMQNPRHLVRRRGQEARLRCSPMKGHSHVYWYRQLPEEGLKFMVYLQKENIIDESGMPKERFSAEFPKEGPSILRIQQVVRGDSAAYFCASSPPLRETQYFGPGTRLLVL.

The rearrangement uses TRBV20-1 and TRBJ1-3, with a weak D call TRBD1 (5 bases). Trimming took off 6 bases at V and 2 bases at J, with 11 bases between the two ends. CDR1 is DFQATT and CDR2 is SNEGSKA in the germline V gene (reference sequence). This CDR3 has 13 amino acids. The CDR3 protein is CSALGTAGNTIYF. Written as DNA, the CDR3 is TGCAGTGCCCTCGGGACTGCTGGAAACACCATATATTTT.

This clonotype was picked up a small number of times. The chain joins TRBV12-3 or TRBV12-4 to TRBJ2-3; the D is unclear. The CDR3 has 15 amino acids. The V and J ends lost 5 bases and 0 bases respectively, with 12 bases between them. Here the CDR3 reads CASSPPEVSTDTQYF. CDR3 DNA: TGTGCCAGCAGTCCCCCAGAGGTCAGCACAGATACGCAGTATTTT.

There are a few counts of this clonotype. J is TRBJ2-1 and V is TRBV20-1; 10 bases match TRBD1. Germline V gene lookup returns CDR1 DFQATT and CDR2 SNEGSKA (reference sequence). The V gene end was trimmed by 6 bases and the J gene end by 0 bases; junction bases not matched to a gene: 11. CDR3 length equals 17 residues. The CDR3 DNA follows: TGCAGTGCCCCGGGACAGGGGCGGTCGTTCTCCTACAATGAGCAGTTCTTC. Translation: CSAPGQGRSFSYNEQFF.

This clonotype came up a few times. The V and J genes are TRBV6-5 and TRBJ2-7; D is perhaps TRBD1 (5 bases). The V end was cut by 7 bases, the J end by 0 bases, with 10 bases between. The CDR3 totals 13 residues. Germline lookup yields CDR1 MNHEY and CDR2 SVGAGI. CDR3 sequence (DNA): TGTGCCAGCACCAGCGACAGCTCCTACGAGCAGTACTTC. This encodes CASTSDSSYEQYF.

This clonotype appeared a few times. The chain links TRBV4-1 to TRBJ1-1, with 12 bases aligning to TRBD1. Trimming at V came to 4 bases and at J to 4 bases, leaving 10 bases not matched to a gene. The CDR3 length is 17 residues. Germline CDR1 MGHRA, CDR2 YSYEKL. CDR3 residues: CASSRGGTGGRGTEAFF. DNA of the CDR3: TGCGCCAGCAGCCGGGGCGGGACAGGGGGCAGGGGCACTGAAGCTTTCTTT.

In this sample, this clonotype turned up a few times. The V gene is TRBV5-1, the J gene TRBJ1-3, with TRBD1 as a possible D gene (5 bases). The germline gives CDR1 SGHRS, CDR2 YFSETQ. The CDR3 extends over 17 amino acids. The ends were cut back, 4 bases at V and 1 base at J, with 18 bases in the middle. CDR3 residues: CASSIGTARGSGNTIYF. CDR3 nucleotide sequence: TGCGCCAGCAGCATCGGGACCGCGCGGGGTTCTGGAAACACCATATATTTT.

This clonotype was found a few times. This chain links TRBV5-1 with TRBJ1-6; 7 bases agree with TRBD1. The V and J ends lost 4 bases and 9 bases, in that order; junction bases with no gene match: 13. Germline V CDR1 and CDR2: SGHRS, YFSETQ. The CDR3 runs 16 residues. CDR3 amino acids: CASSQGGRVQFSPLHF. The CDR3 nucleotides read TGCGCCAGCAGCCAGGGGGGCCGGGTCCAGTTTTCACCCCTCCACTTT. Combining the CDR3 with reference TRBV5-1 and TRBJ1-6 gives the whole variable domain KAGVTQTPRYLIKTRGQQVTLSCSPISGHRSVSWYQQTPGQGLQFLFEYFSETQRNKGNFPGRFSGRQFSNSRSEMNVSTLELGDSALYLCASSQGGRVQFSPLHFGNGTRLTVT.

This chain joins TRBV10-3 and TRBJ1-6; 7 bases line up with TRBD1. With V trimmed by 6 bases and J by 8 bases, 4 bases remained unmatched. The germline CDR1 and CDR2 sequences are ENHRY and SYGVKD. The CDR3 has 13 residues. The CDR3 loop is CAIRRGRDSPLHF. CDR3 in DNA: TGTGCCATCAGGAGGGGGCGGGATTCACCCCTCCACTTT.

The CDR3 bases are TGTGCCAGCAGTTACTCGAAAGTGTCCGGGGAGCTGTTTTTT. This translates into CASSYSKVSGELFF. The chain uses TRBV6-6 and TRBJ2-2; D remains ambiguous. Trimming removed 0 bases from V and 6 bases from J, with 8 bases in between. CDR1 is MNHNY and CDR2 is SVGAGI in the germline V gene (reference sequence). This CDR3 has 14 amino acids.

This clonotype was counted ten times or more. The chain recombines TRBV7-8 with TRBJ2-7; weak D call: TRBD2 (6 bases). CDR1 SGHVS and CDR2 FQNEAQ come from the germline V gene. Trimming stripped 3 bases from V and 3 bases from J, with 15 bases between. CDR3 size: 15 residues. CDR3: CASSFLTSSRYEQYF. The CDR3 DNA reads as TGTGCCAGCAGCTTCCTGACTAGTTCGCGCTACGAGCAGTACTTC.

The V gene is TRBV29-1, the J gene TRBJ2-1; D might be TRBD1 (6 bases). V lost 7 bases, J lost 7 bases, and 8 bases lay in between. Per germline, CDR1 SQVTM and CDR2 ANQGSEA. There are 10 residues in the CDR3. The CDR3 region is CSAGTNEQFF. CDR3 bases: TGCAGCGCTGGGACAAATGAGCAGTTCTTC.

The chain uses TRBV10-3 and TRBJ1-2, with TRBD1 identical over 12 bases. The CDR3 length is 15 residues. Per germline, CDR1 ENHRY and CDR2 SYGVKD. The V segment lost 3 bases and the J segment 5 bases; nucleotides outside the gene matches: 4. CDR3 nucleotide sequence: TGTGCCATCAGTGAAGGGACAGGGGGCCTGTATGGCTACACCTTC. Its protein product is CAISEGTGGLYGYTF.

This clonotype has a count of ten or more. The chain couples TRBV6-6 to TRBJ1-2; 11 bases align to TRBD1. Germline trimming cut 3 bases from V and 3 bases from J; bases unmatched to any gene: 3. The CDR3 totals 15 residues. CDR1 and CDR2 (germline): MNHNY, SVGAGI (reference sequence). CDR3 loop: CASSYGDRGDYGYTF. DNA of the CDR3: TGTGCCAGCAGTTATGGGGACAGGGGGGACTATGGCTACACCTTC.

This clonotype was found many times. This rearrangement joins TRBV20-1 to TRBJ2-5; 14 bases line up with TRBD2. The CDR3 sequence is 15 residues long. In germline, CDR1 is DFQATT, CDR2 SNEGSKA (reference sequence). With V trimmed by 5 bases and J by 5 bases, 7 bases remained unmatched. The DNA of the CDR3 is TGCAGTGCTTTTGGACTAGCGGGAGGCGGCGAGACCCAGTACTTC. It encodes CSAFGLAGGGETQYF.

This clonotype came up many times. The V call is TRBV5-1, the J call TRBJ1-1, with D maybe TRBD1 (5 bases). Per the germline V gene, CDR1 is SGHRS and CDR2 is YFSETQ. The length of the CDR3 is 14 residues. V lost 3 bases and J 4 bases, leaving 13 bases between the germline ends. In nucleotides, the CDR3 is TGCGCCAGCAGCTCGGGCGAGGGGCCCACTGAAGCTTTCTTT. This gives the protein CASSSGEGPTEAFF.

The V and J genes are TRBV12-3 or TRBV12-4 and TRBJ1-1; possible D gene TRBD1, 6 bases. V lost 2 bases and J 5 bases, leaving 12 bases between the germline ends. The CDR3 length is 14 residues. The DNA of the CDR3 is TGTGCCAGCAGTTTAAACAGGGAGGGGACTGAAGCTTTCTTT. It yields the protein CASSLNREGTEAFF.